These 25 T cell receptor beta chains were sequenced from one sample in a study of T cell changes during pregnancy in multiple sclerosis. Measured with immunoSEQ multiplex PCR; TCRdb has only the in-frame clones, and not every one. The repertoire holds over 45,000 clones, with about 90% as singletons. This sample comprised CD4+ T cells from peripheral blood mononuclear cells, obtained after pregnancy. These receptors were obtained from a female donor with multiple sclerosis, enrolled in a pregnancy study.

The rearrangement uses TRBV5-6 and TRBJ2-7; 15 nucleotides match TRBD2. CDR3 size: 15 residues. Unmatched junction bases numbered 3, after V lost 3 bases and J lost 5 bases. Germline values: CDR1 SGHDT, CDR2 YYEEEE. This CDR3 reads CASSSGLAGGDEQYF. The CDR3 DNA reads TGTGCCAGCAGCTCGGGACTAGCGGGAGGTGACGAGCAGTACTTC.

V usage is TRBV10-3 and J usage is TRBJ1-1; unclear D gene. Trimming removed 6 bases from V and 7 bases from J, with 15 bases in between. The CDR3 covers 13 residues. Germline V lookup: CDR1 ENHRY, CDR2 SYGVKD. The CDR3 here is CAISLTAANEAFF. In DNA, the CDR3 is TGTGCCATCAGCCTCACTGCCGCCAATGAAGCTTTCTTT.

The V call is TRBV2, the J call TRBJ2-3, with D possibly matching TRBD2 (7 bases). V lost 3 bases, J lost 5 bases, and 9 bases lay in between. CDR1 and CDR2 from the germline V gene are SNHLY and FYNNEI. The CDR3 is 13 amino acids. The CDR3 DNA follows: TGTGCCAGCAGTGAGGGAGGGGGAGATACGCAGTATTTT. This codes for CASSEGGGDTQYF.

The V and J genes are TRBV4-3 and TRBJ1-6, with D hard to call. The V gene's germline CDR1 is LGHNA and CDR2 YSLEER. Deletions cut 4 bases from V and 13 bases from J, with 14 bases between. The CDR3 sequence is 13 residues long. The CDR3 loop reads CASSPASRRPLHF. The CDR3 nucleotides read TGCGCCAGCAGCCCGGCTTCTAGGCGCCCCCTCCACTTT.

The rearrangement joins TRBV6-6 to TRBJ2-2; no clear D. Trimming took off 2 bases at V and 5 bases at J, with 3 bases between the two ends. There are 12 residues in the CDR3. CDR1 and CDR2 from the germline V gene are MNHNY and SVGAGI (reference sequence). CDR3 loop: CASSYRTGELFF. The CDR3 nucleotides read TGTGCCAGCAGTTACCGGACCGGGGAGCTGTTTTTT.

The V gene is TRBV19, the J gene TRBJ1-4, with D tentatively TRBD1 (6 bases). CDR3 length: 16 residues. The V end was cut by 6 bases, the J end by 3 bases, with 17 bases between. Germline CDR1 reads LNHDA; CDR2 reads SQIVND (reference sequence). The CDR3 DNA reads TGTGCCAGTAGGAAACTAAACTCAGGGGCTAATGAAAAACTGTTTTTT. Protein: CASRKLNSGANEKLFF.

The rearrangement joins TRBV6-1 to TRBJ1-2; no clear D. Trimming stripped 0 bases from V and 8 bases from J, with 16 bases between. The CDR3 consists of 15 residues. Germline V gene data show CDR1 as MNHNS and CDR2 as SASEGT. The CDR3 region has the DNA TGTGCCAGCAGTGAAGCATTGGCGGGGAGAGGCGGCTACACCTTC. Translated: CASSEALAGRGGYTF.

J is TRBJ1-1 and V is TRBV28, with D maybe TRBD1 (5 bases). V was pared by 4 bases and J by 7 bases, with 25 bases between. CDR1 and CDR2 (germline): MDHEN, SYDVKM. The CDR3 totals 17 residues. In nucleotides, the CDR3 is TGTGCCAGCAGTTCTGATAATTCCGGGCCACGGAGGGGTGAAGCTTTCTTT. Its protein is CASSSDNSGPRRGEAFF. Full variable domain (remainder filled in from reference TRBV28 and TRBJ1-1): DVKVTQSSRYLVKRTGEKVFLECVQDMDHENMFWYRQDPGLGLRLIYFSYDVKMKEKGDIPEGYSVSREKKERFSLILESASTNQTSMYLCASSSDNSGPRRGEAFFGQGTRLTVV.

V is TRBV5-1 and J is TRBJ1-1; D uncertain. This CDR3 is built from 14 residues. Germline loops: CDR1 SGHRS, CDR2 YFSETQ. V lost 4 bases, J lost 2 bases, and 12 bases lay in between. The CDR3 region is CASSGKGANTEAFF. CDR3 sequence (DNA): TGCGCCAGCAGCGGTAAGGGAGCTAACACTGAAGCTTTCTTT.

This clone was seen a single time. The chain has TRBV2 and TRBJ2-1; 14 bases line up with TRBD2. Germline CDR1 reads SNHLY; CDR2 reads FYNNEI. With 8 bases clipped from V and 9 bases from J, the junction kept 9 bases outside the gene matches. CDR3 length equals 15 residues. CDR3 bases: TGTGCCAGCGGGGGACTAGCGGGAGAATTGGCTGAGCAGTTCTTC. Translation gives CASGGLAGELAEQFF. The entire variable domain, with the rest obtained from reference TRBV2 and TRBJ2-1, is as follows: EPEVTQTPSHQVTQMGQEVILRCVPISNHLYFYWYRQILGQKVEFLVSFYNNEISEKSEIFDDQFSVERPDGSNFTLKIRSTKLEDSAMYFCASGGLAGELAEQFFGPGTRLTVL.

V is TRBV5-6 and J is TRBJ1-2; 8 bases align to TRBD1. V shed 4 bases and J 3 bases; nucleotides not matched to a gene: 5. The CDR3 consists of 14 residues. Germline CDR1 is SGHDT and CDR2 is YYEEEE. The CDR3 DNA follows: TGTGCCAGCAGCAAGGGACAGGTTGACTATGGCTACACCTTC. Amino acid sequence: CASSKGQVDYGYTF.

This clone was recorded once. The chain combines TRBV27 with TRBJ2-3; a weak D match, TRBD1 (7 bases). Germline values: CDR1 MNHEY, CDR2 SMNVEV (reference sequence). This CDR3 has 14 residues. Trimming took 9 bases from V and 4 from J, leaving 17 bases between them. As DNA, the CDR3 is TGTGCCAGTTCCTTCCAGGGGGGCGCAGATACGCAGTATTTT. Translation: CASSFQGGADTQYF.

The chain joins TRBV29-1 to TRBJ2-1; 8 bases are shared with TRBD2. There are 14 residues in the CDR3. The V segment lost 3 bases and the J segment 8 bases; nucleotides outside the gene matches: 9. Germline V gives CDR1 SQVTM, CDR2 ANQGSEA. The CDR3 coding sequence is TGCAGCGTTGATAGGGGCGGGAGGAGGGATGAGCAGTTCTTC. This codes for CSVDRGGRRDEQFF.

V and J are TRBV4-2 and TRBJ2-5; a possible D gene is TRBD2 (5 bases). The V gene's germline CDR1 is LGHNA and CDR2 YNFKEQ. Trimming cost V 4 bases and J 7 bases, with 10 bases left between them. The CDR3 extends over 12 amino acids. The CDR3 DNA follows: TGTGCCAGCAGCCTCAGAGGAGGGACCCAGTACTTC. Amino acids: CASSLRGGTQYF.

The chain recombines TRBV29-1 with TRBJ1-2; tentatively, D is TRBD1 (6 bases). The V end was cut by 6 bases, the J end by 4 bases, with 18 bases between. This CDR3 is 14 amino acids long. The germline CDR1 and CDR2 sequences are SQVTM and ANQGSEA. The CDR3 DNA reads TGCAGCGTACAAGGACAGTCAGCATCCTATGGCTACACCTTC. This gives the protein CSVQGQSASYGYTF.

The rearrangement links TRBV5-3 to TRBJ2-1; 12 nucleotides agree with TRBD2. TRBV5-3 is an open reading frame, and its role is uncertain. The CDR3 loop spans 20 amino acids. J lost 3 bases, V lost 3 bases, and 16 bases had no gene match. Here the CDR3 DNA reads TGTGCCAGAAGCTCCGGATACGGGACTAGCGGGTTTCAGATCTACAATGAGCAGTTCTTC. Amino acid sequence: CARSSGYGTSGFQIYNEQFF.

The rearrangement links TRBV6-5 to TRBJ2-3, with unresolved D. The length of the CDR3 is 14 residues. The V end lost 6 bases, the J end lost 4 bases, and 14 bases lay between the germline ends. Per germline, CDR1 MNHEY and CDR2 SVGAGI. The CDR3 reads CASRAIDVSDTQYF. CDR3 bases: TGTGCCAGCAGGGCCATTGATGTCTCAGATACGCAGTATTTT.

J is TRBJ2-1 and V is TRBV7-6, with 15 bases fitting TRBD2. J gave up 9 bases and V 5 bases, and 14 bases lay outside the gene matches. Germline CDR1 and CDR2: SGHVS and FNYEAQ. The CDR3 has 18 residues. The CDR3 protein is CASSALPPGLAGGGEQFF. The CDR3 DNA is TGTGCCAGCAGCGCGCTACCTCCGGGACTAGCGGGAGGCGGTGAGCAGTTCTTC.

The rearrangement links TRBV7-2 to TRBJ1-1; D may be TRBD1 (5 bases). The CDR3 has 13 residues. CDR1 and CDR2 (germline): SGHTA, FQGNSA. The V gene lost 1 base and the J gene lost 10 bases, with 13 bases spanning the gap. CDR3 amino acids: CASSLGDYGGAFF. The CDR3 DNA sequence: TGTGCCAGCAGCTTAGGGGACTACGGTGGAGCTTTCTTT.

The chain is built from TRBV28 and TRBJ2-7; D not resolved. V was cut by 4 bases and J by 3 bases, with 4 bases left in between. CDR1 and CDR2 (germline): MDHEN, SYDVKM. This CDR3 comprises 11 residues. The CDR3 DNA is TGTGCCAGCAGTTCCAACTACGAGCAGTACTTC. As protein: CASSSNYEQYF. Full variable domain (rest looked up from reference TRBV28 and TRBJ2-7): DVKVTQSSRYLVKRTGEKVFLECVQDMDHENMFWYRQDPGLGLRLIYFSYDVKMKEKGDIPEGYSVSREKKERFSLILESASTNQTSMYLCASSSNYEQYFGPGTRLTVT.

CDR3 bases: TGTGCCAGCAGCCAACTACCTCGGACAGGGGGCTCCTACGAGCAGTACTTC. Amino acid sequence: CASSQLPRTGGSYEQYF. This chain links TRBV7-8 with TRBJ2-7, with 10 bases lining up with TRBD1. Per the germline V gene, CDR1 is SGHVS and CDR2 is FQNEAQ. This CDR3 is built from 17 residues. Trimming cost V 5 bases and J 0 bases; bases outside gene matches: 10.

The rearrangement links TRBV6-6 to TRBJ1-1; no definite D call. CDR1 is MNHNY and CDR2 is SVGAGI in the germline V gene (reference sequence). The CDR3 extends over 15 amino acids. V lost 1 base and J lost 0, with 9 bases in between. The CDR3 DNA sequence: TGTGCCAGCAGTTACTTTAGATCCATGAACACTGAAGCTTTCTTT. This codes for CASSYFRSMNTEAFF.

The chain carries TRBV7-6 and TRBJ1-5, with 8 bases lining up with TRBD1. V shed 0 bases, J shed 2 bases, and the junction held 3 bases outside the gene matches. The CDR3 runs 16 residues. Germline V gene lookup returns CDR1 SGHVS and CDR2 FNYEAQ. The chain's CDR3 is CASSLAGQGRNQPQHF. In nucleotides, the CDR3 is TGTGCCAGCAGCTTAGCCGGACAGGGCCGCAATCAGCCCCAGCATTTT.

The chain carries TRBV18 and TRBJ2-7; tentative D call: TRBD2 (5 bases). CDR3 length: 13 residues. Between the trimmed V and J ends, which lost 3 bases and 7 bases, there was a span of 13 bases. Looked up from germline, CDR1 is KGHSH and CDR2 is LQKENI. The CDR3 spells CASSPKREGEQYF. The CDR3 bases are TGTGCCAGCTCACCTAAGAGGGAAGGAGAGCAGTACTTC.

J is TRBJ2-2 and V is TRBV18; 8 nucleotides align to TRBD1. The germline CDR1 and CDR2 sequences are KGHSH and LQKENI. This CDR3 region has 15 residues. The V gene end was trimmed by 5 bases and the J gene end by 7 bases; junction bases not matched to a gene: 9. CDR3 DNA: TGTGCCAGCTCAATGGACAGGGCTTTTGGCGGGGAGCTGTTTTTT. Residues: CASSMDRAFGGELFF.